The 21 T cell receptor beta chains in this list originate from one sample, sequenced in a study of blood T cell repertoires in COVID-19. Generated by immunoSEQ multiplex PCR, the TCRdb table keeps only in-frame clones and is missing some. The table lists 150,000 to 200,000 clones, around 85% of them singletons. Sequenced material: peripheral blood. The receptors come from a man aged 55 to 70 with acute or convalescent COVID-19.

CDR3 sequence reads: CSAELAERRFF. The CDR3 DNA follows: TGCAGTGCTGAGCTAGCGGAAAGACGGTTCTTC. The chain recombines TRBV20-1 with TRBJ2-1; 7 bases agree with TRBD2. V was clipped by 5 bases and J by 15 bases; unmatched bases: 10. The CDR3 loop spans 11 amino acids. CDR1 and CDR2 from the germline V gene are DFQATT and SNEGSKA (reference sequence).

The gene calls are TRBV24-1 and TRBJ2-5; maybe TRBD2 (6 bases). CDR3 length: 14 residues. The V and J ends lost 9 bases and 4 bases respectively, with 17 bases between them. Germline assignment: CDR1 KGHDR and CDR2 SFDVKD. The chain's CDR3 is CATGPTGVSETQYF. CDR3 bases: TGTGCCACCGGACCGACGGGGGTTTCAGAGACCCAGTACTTC.

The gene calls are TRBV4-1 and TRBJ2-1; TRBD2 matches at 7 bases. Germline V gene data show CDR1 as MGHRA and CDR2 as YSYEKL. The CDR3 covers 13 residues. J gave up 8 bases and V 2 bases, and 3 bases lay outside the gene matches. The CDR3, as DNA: TGCGCCAGCAGCCAACGACTAGCTTATGAGCAGTTCTTC. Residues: CASSQRLAYEQFF.

CDR3 sequence (DNA): TGTGCCTGGACCGGGACAGGGGCCGGGGAGCTGTTTTTT. Translated, it gives CAWTGTGAGELFF. This rearrangement joins TRBV30 to TRBJ2-2; 10 bases line up with TRBD1. Germline lookup yields CDR1 GTSNPN and CDR2 SVGIG (reference sequence). The CDR3 has 13 amino acids. V lost 4 bases to trimming and J lost 6 bases; unmatched junction nucleotides: 2.

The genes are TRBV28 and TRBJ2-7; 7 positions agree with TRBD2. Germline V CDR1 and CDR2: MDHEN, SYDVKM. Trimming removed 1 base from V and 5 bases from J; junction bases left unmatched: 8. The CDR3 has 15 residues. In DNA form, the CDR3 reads TGTGCCAGCAGTTTATTGGCGGGAGAAGAAGACGAGCAGTACTTC. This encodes CASSLLAGEEDEQYF.

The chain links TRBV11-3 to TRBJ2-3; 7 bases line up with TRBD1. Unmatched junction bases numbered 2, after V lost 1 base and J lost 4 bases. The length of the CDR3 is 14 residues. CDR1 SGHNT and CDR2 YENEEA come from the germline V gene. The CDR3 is CASSLGGQPDTQYF. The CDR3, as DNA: TGTGCCAGCAGCTTAGGGGGACAGCCAGATACGCAGTATTTT.

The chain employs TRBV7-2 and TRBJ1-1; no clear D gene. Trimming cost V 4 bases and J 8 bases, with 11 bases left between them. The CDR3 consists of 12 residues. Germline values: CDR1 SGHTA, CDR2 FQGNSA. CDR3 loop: CASSSFGLEAFF. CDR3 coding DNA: TGTGCCAGCAGCTCCTTCGGGTTAGAAGCTTTCTTT. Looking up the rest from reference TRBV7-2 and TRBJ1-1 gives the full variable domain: GAGVSQSPSNKVTEKGKDVELRCDPISGHTALYWYRQSLGQGLEFLIYFQGNSAPDKSGLPSDRFSAERTGGSVSTLTIQRTQQEDSAVYLCASSSFGLEAFFGQGTRLTVV.

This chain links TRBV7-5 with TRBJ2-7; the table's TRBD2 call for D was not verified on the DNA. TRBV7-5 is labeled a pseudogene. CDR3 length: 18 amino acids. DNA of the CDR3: TGTGCCAGAAGCTTGCCCCAACTAGCGGGCGTACCTTCCTACGAGCAGTACTTC. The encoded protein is CARSLPQLAGVPSYEQYF.

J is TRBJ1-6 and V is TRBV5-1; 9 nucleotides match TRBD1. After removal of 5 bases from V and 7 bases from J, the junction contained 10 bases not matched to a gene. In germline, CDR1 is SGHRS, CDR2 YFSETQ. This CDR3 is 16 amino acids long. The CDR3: CASSPISGTGNSPLHF. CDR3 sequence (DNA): TGCGCCAGCAGTCCGATTTCCGGGACAGGGAATTCACCCCTCCACTTT.

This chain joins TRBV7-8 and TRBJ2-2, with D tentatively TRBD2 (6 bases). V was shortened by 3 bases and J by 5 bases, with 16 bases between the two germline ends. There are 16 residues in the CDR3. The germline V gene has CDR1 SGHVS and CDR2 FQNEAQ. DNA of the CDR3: TGTGCCAGCAGCTTGACTAGTCGAGGTGATACCGGGGAGCTGTTTTTT. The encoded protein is CASSLTSRGDTGELFF.

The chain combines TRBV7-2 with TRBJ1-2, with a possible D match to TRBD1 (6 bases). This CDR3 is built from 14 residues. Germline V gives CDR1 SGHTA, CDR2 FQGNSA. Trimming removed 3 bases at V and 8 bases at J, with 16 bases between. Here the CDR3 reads CASSFGRGSEGYTF. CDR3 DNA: TGTGCCAGCAGCTTTGGCAGGGGCAGCGAGGGCTACACCTTC. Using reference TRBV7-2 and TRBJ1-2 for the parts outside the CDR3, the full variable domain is GAGVSQSPSNKVTEKGKDVELRCDPISGHTALYWYRQSLGQGLEFLIYFQGNSAPDKSGLPSDRFSAERTGGSVSTLTIQRTQQEDSAVYLCASSFGRGSEGYTFGSGTRLTVV.

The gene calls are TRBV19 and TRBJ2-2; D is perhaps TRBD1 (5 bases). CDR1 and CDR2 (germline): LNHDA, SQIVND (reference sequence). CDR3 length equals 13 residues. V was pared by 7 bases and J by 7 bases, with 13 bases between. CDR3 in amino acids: CASTQDILGELFF. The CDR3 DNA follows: TGTGCCAGTACCCAGGACATACTCGGGGAGCTGTTTTTT.

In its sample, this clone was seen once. CDR3 in DNA: TGTGCCAGCAGTCTTACAGGAAACACTGAAGCTTTCTTT. As protein: CASSLTGNTEAFF. J is TRBJ1-1 and V is TRBV7-7; weak D call: TRBD1 (5 bases). V was cut by 6 bases and J by 2 bases, with 10 bases left in between. The CDR3 contains 13 residues. Germline values: CDR1 SSHAT, CDR2 FNYEAQ (reference sequence).

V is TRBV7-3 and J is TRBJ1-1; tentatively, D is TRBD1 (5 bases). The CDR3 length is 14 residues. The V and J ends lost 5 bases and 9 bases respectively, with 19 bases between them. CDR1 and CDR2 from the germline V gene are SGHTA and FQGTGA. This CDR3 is CASSLSPGGAQAFF. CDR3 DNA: TGTGCCAGCAGCCTTTCCCCGGGCGGGGCACAAGCTTTCTTT.

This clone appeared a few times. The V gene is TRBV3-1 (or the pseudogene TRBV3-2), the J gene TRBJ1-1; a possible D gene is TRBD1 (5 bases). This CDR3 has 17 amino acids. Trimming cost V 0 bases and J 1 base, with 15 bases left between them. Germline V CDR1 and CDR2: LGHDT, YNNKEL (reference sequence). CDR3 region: CASSQEGTRSGNTEAFF. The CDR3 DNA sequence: TGTGCCAGCAGCCAAGAGGGGACTCGTAGTGGGAACACTGAAGCTTTCTTT.

The CDR3 DNA reads as TGTGCCAGCAGCTGGGACAGAATGAACACTGAAGCTTTCTTT. This translates into CASSWDRMNTEAFF. This sequence joins TRBV11-2 and TRBJ1-1, with TRBD1 matching 7 bases. Germline V gene sequence: CDR1 SGHAT, CDR2 FQNNGV. V gave up 4 bases and J gave up 0 bases; unmatched junction bases: 2. CDR3 length: 14 residues.

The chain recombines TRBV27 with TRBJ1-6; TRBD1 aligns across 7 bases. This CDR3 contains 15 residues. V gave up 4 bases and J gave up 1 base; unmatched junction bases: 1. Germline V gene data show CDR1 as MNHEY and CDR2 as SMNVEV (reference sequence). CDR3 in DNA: TGTGCCAGCAGTTGGGACAGTTCCTATAATTCACCCCTCCACTTT. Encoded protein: CASSWDSSYNSPLHF.

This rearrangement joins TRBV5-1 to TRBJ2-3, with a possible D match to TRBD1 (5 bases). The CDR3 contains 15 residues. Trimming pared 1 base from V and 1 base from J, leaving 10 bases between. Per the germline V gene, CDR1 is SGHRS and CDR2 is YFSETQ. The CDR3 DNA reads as TGCGCCAGCAGCTTGTCTCAGGGCCGCACAGATACGCAGTATTTT. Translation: CASSLSQGRTDTQYF.

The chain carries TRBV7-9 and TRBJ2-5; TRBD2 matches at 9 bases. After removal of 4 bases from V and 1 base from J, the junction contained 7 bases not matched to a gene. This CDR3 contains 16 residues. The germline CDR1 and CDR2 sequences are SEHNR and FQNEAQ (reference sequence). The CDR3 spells CASSSRTTSGQETQYF. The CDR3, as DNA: TGTGCCAGCAGCTCGAGGACGACTAGCGGCCAAGAGACCCAGTACTTC.

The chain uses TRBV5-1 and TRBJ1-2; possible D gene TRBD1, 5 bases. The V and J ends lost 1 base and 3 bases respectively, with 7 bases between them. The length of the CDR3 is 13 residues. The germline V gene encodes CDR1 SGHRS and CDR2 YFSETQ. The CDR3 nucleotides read TGCGCCAGCAGCTTGCGGGGGGACTATGGCTACACCTTC. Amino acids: CASSLRGDYGYTF.

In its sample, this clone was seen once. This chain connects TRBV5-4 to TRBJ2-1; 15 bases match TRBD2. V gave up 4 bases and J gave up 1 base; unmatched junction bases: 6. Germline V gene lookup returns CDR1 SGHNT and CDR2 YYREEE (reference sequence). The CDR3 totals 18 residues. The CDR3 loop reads CASSLGTSGRRSYNEQFF. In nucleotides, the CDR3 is TGTGCCAGCAGCCTAGGGACTAGCGGGAGGAGGTCCTACAATGAGCAGTTCTTC.